The 27 T cell receptor beta chains given below trace back to one sample, sequenced in a study of human T cells and chemical hapten exposure. TCRdb passed the 5' RACE reads through MiXCR, listing each CDR3 protein once. The profile shows 70,000 to 85,000 distinct CDR3 sequences, 15% to 20% of them singletons. Total RNA was isolated from unfractionated whole blood. The receptors originated from a female donor in good health.

This clonotype was picked up a small number of times. The rearrangement links TRBV18 to TRBJ2-5; D might be TRBD1 or TRBD2, each matching 5 bases. Looked up from germline, CDR1 is KGHSH and CDR2 is LQKENI. The V end lost 2 bases, the J end lost 1 base, and 14 bases lay between the germline ends. CDR3 size: 16 residues. In DNA form, the CDR3 reads TGTGCCAGCTCACCAATGGCCGGGACCTTCCAAGAGACCCAGTACTTC. Amino acid sequence: CASSPMAGTFQETQYF.

This chain connects TRBV9 to TRBJ2-1; 12 bases align to TRBD2. After removal of 3 bases from V and 0 bases from J, the junction contained 13 bases not matched to a gene. The germline gives CDR1 SGDLS, CDR2 YYNGEE. This CDR3 is built from 20 residues. This chain's CDR3 is CASSAKTSGRYQSSYNEQFF. For the CDR3, the DNA is TGTGCCAGCAGCGCCAAGACTAGCGGGAGATACCAGAGCTCCTACAATGAGCAGTTCTTC. The variable domain in full, with the rest retrieved from reference TRBV9 and TRBJ2-1, is DSGVTQTPKHLITATGQRVTLRCSPRSGDLSVYWYQQSLDQGLQFLIQYYNGEERAKGNILERFSAQQFPDLHSELNLSSLELGDSALYFCASSAKTSGRYQSSYNEQFFGPGTRLTVL.

The V call is TRBV6-2 or TRBV6-3, the J call TRBJ2-5; 9 nucleotides align to TRBD2. CDR1 is MNHEY and CDR2 is SVGEGT in the germline V gene. With 6 bases clipped from V and 3 bases from J, the junction kept 2 bases outside the gene matches. This CDR3 has 13 amino acids. This chain's CDR3 is CASSRLAEETQYF. The DNA for the CDR3 is TGTGCCAGCAGCCGACTAGCGGAAGAGACCCAGTACTTC.

This clonotype occurred a few times. The V gene is TRBV20-1, the J gene TRBJ2-1, with 9 bases matching TRBD2. The junction had 9 bases not matched to a gene; V was cut back by 4 bases and J by 8 bases. The CDR3 sequence is 14 residues long. From germline, CDR1 is DFQATT and CDR2 SNEGSKA (reference sequence). The CDR3 loop is CSATGTSLIYEQFF. The DNA for the CDR3 is TGCAGTGCTACCGGGACTAGCCTGATATATGAGCAGTTCTTC.

The CDR3 nucleotides are TGTGCCAGCAGCCAAGATCACGACAGGTGTGCCGGGGAGCTGTTTTTT. As protein: CASSQDHDRCAGELFF. The V call is TRBV4-2, the J call TRBJ2-2, with D perhaps TRBD1 (6 bases). This CDR3 is built from 16 residues. CDR1 is LGHNA, CDR2 YNFKEQ, per germline. Deletions cut 0 bases from V and 6 bases from J, with 14 bases between.

The rearrangement links TRBV28 to TRBJ2-7, with unresolved D. The CDR3 length is 13 residues. CDR1 is MDHEN, CDR2 SYDVKM, per germline. V lost 6 bases and J lost 0, with 9 bases in between. The CDR3, as DNA: TGTGCCAGCAGGATAGACTCCTCCTACGAGCAGTACTTC. This translates into CASRIDSSYEQYF.

The chain has TRBV10-3 and TRBJ2-3, with 11 bases matching TRBD2. The CDR3 is made up of 17 amino acids. CDR1 and CDR2 from the germline V gene are ENHRY and SYGVKD. V was clipped by 5 bases and J by 4 bases; unmatched bases: 11. The CDR3 DNA sequence: TGTGCCATCAGTCGACTAGCGGGGCGGATGATATCAGATACGCAGTATTTT. This translates into CAISRLAGRMISDTQYF.

This clonotype was recorded many times. This chain connects TRBV3-1 to TRBJ2-1; 10 positions agree with TRBD2. The trim removed 0 bases at V and 8 bases at J, leaving 13 bases unmatched. The CDR3 is 18 amino acids. From germline, CDR1 is LGHDT and CDR2 YNNKEL (reference sequence). The CDR3 loop is CASSQDGGASGRRDEQFF. For the CDR3, the DNA is TGTGCCAGCAGCCAAGATGGTGGCGCTAGCGGGAGAAGGGATGAGCAGTTCTTC.

This clonotype was seen a handful of times. The rearrangement links TRBV6-1 to TRBJ1-5; tentatively, D is TRBD1 (6 bases). CDR1 and CDR2 (germline): MNHNS, SASEGT. V lost 11 bases, J lost 6 bases, and 23 bases lay in between. CDR3 length equals 15 residues. CDR3 bases: TGTGCCGCCACCCCGTCCGGGGGCACGGGTCAGCCCCAGCATTTT. It yields the protein CAATPSGGTGQPQHF.

This clonotype was counted a few times. The V call is TRBV12-3 or TRBV12-4, the J call TRBJ2-6, with D unclear. Trimming stripped 6 bases from V and 0 bases from J, with 9 bases between. CDR3 length equals 15 residues. The CDR3 region is CASRPTDSGANVLTF. DNA for the CDR3: TGTGCCAGCAGACCAACAGACTCTGGGGCCAACGTCCTGACTTTC.

The chain joins TRBV6-2 or TRBV6-3 to TRBJ1-1; weak D call: TRBD1 (6 bases). The V gene lost 6 bases and the J gene lost 0 bases, with 8 bases spanning the gap. The germline CDR1 and CDR2 sequences are MNHEY and SVGEGT. The CDR3 is made up of 13 amino acids. This CDR3 reads CASRGQMNTEAFF. The CDR3 DNA is TGTGCCAGCAGAGGACAGATGAACACTGAAGCTTTCTTT.

Only a few counts were recorded for this clonotype. V and J are TRBV20-1 and TRBJ1-5; maybe TRBD1 (5 bases). There are 16 residues in the CDR3. V was clipped by 6 bases and J by 0 bases, with 18 bases between them. Germline CDR1 DFQATT, CDR2 SNEGSKA (reference sequence). This CDR3 reads CSARTRGVYSNQPQHF. CDR3 DNA: TGCAGTGCCCGAACACGGGGGGTTTATAGCAATCAGCCCCAGCATTTT.

This clonotype has a handful of counts. The chain is built from TRBV5-1 and TRBJ2-2, with D perhaps TRBD2 (5 bases). Trimming left V 7 bases short and J 2 bases short, with 18 bases between. CDR1 is SGHRS and CDR2 is YFSETQ in the germline V gene. The length of the CDR3 is 16 residues. The CDR3 sequence is CASRRVPSGNTGELFF. The CDR3 DNA is TGCGCCAGCCGAAGGGTGCCCAGCGGTAACACCGGGGAGCTGTTTTTT.

This clonotype turned up a few times. This chain joins TRBV19 and TRBJ2-6; D is unresolved. CDR3 length: 15 amino acids. The germline V gene has CDR1 LNHDA and CDR2 SQIVND (reference sequence). Trimming pared 5 bases from V and 0 bases from J, leaving 8 bases between. CDR3 in DNA: TGTGCCAGTAGTTCAAGGAGCTCTGGGGCCAACGTCCTGACTTTC. It is translated as CASSSRSSGANVLTF.

The table lists this clonotype with a few counts. The chain recombines TRBV14 with TRBJ1-2, with 9 nucleotides matching TRBD1. There are 18 residues in the CDR3. The germline CDR1 and CDR2 sequences are SGHDN and FVKESK. The V segment lost 2 bases and the J segment 6 bases; nucleotides outside the gene matches: 16. The CDR3 protein is CASSQFIGTGGAFDGYTF. The CDR3, as DNA: TGTGCCAGCAGCCAATTCATTGGTACAGGGGGCGCTTTTGATGGCTACACCTTC. Filled out from reference TRBV14 and TRBJ1-2, the complete variable domain reads EAGVTQFPSHSVIEKGQTVTLRCDPISGHDNLYWYRRVMGKEIKFLLHFVKESKQDESGMPNNRFLAERTGGTYSTLKVQPAELEDSGVYFCASSQFIGTGGAFDGYTFGSGTRLTVV.

This clonotype was observed a few times. The chain couples TRBV20-1 to TRBJ2-7, with TRBD2 as a possible D gene (5 bases). The germline V gene has CDR1 DFQATT and CDR2 SNEGSKA (reference sequence). The CDR3 contains 13 residues. The DNA for the CDR3 is TGCAGCACTGGGCGGGCCGCGACCTACGAGCAGTACTTC. It translates to CSTGRAATYEQYF.

This clonotype turned up a few times. V and J are TRBV6-5 and TRBJ1-1; no clear D gene. V lost 6 bases to trimming and J lost 12 bases, with 17 bases between them. This CDR3 is built from 12 residues. Looked up from germline, CDR1 is MNHEY and CDR2 is SVGAGI. CDR3 region: CASSTQTAVPFF. Written as DNA, the CDR3 is TGTGCCAGCAGCACTCAGACCGCGGTGCCTTTCTTT.

V gene TRBV20-1 combines with J gene TRBJ1-2; no reliable D call. The germline V gene has CDR1 DFQATT and CDR2 SNEGSKA (reference sequence). V shed 3 bases and J shed 4 bases, with 12 bases lying between them. The CDR3 has 13 amino acids. Here the CDR3 DNA reads TGCAGTGCTAGGAGGGAGGGAATCTATGGCTACACCTTC. Translated: CSARREGIYGYTF.

This clonotype was found a few times. This rearrangement joins TRBV5-1 to TRBJ2-6; D gene uncertain. Germline V CDR1 and CDR2: SGHRS, YFSETQ. V was shortened by 3 bases and J by 1 base, with 11 bases between the two germline ends. This CDR3 region has 16 residues. The CDR3: CASSSGLDSGANVLTF. The CDR3 region has the DNA TGCGCCAGCAGCTCCGGCCTTGATTCTGGGGCCAACGTCCTGACTTTC.

The chain is built from TRBV2 and TRBJ2-3; D is possibly TRBD2 (6 bases). This CDR3 is 15 amino acids long. Trimming removed 7 bases from V and 1 base from J, with 15 bases in between. The germline V gene has CDR1 SNHLY and CDR2 FYNNEI. The CDR3 reads CASKPEAGRTDTQYF. The CDR3 nucleotides are TGTGCCAGCAAACCTGAAGCGGGTCGCACAGATACGCAGTATTTT.

This clonotype appeared many times. This chain uses TRBV28 with TRBJ2-4; tentative D call: TRBD1 (5 bases). The CDR3 length is 15 residues. CDR1 and CDR2 (germline): MDHEN, SYDVKM. Trimming left V 6 bases short and J 0 bases short, with 12 bases between. CDR3 DNA sequence: TGTGCCAGCAGAATTGACCAGGGAGCCAAAAACATTCAGTACTTC. It yields the protein CASRIDQGAKNIQYF.

This clonotype was detected a few times. The chain employs TRBV4-3 and TRBJ1-1, with D perhaps matching TRBD1 (5 bases). The V gene lost 0 bases and the J gene lost 2 bases, with 10 bases spanning the gap. CDR1 and CDR2 (germline): LGHNA, YSLEER. The CDR3 runs 15 residues. The CDR3 here is CASSQDYGTNTEAFF. In DNA, the CDR3 is TGCGCCAGCAGCCAAGATTACGGGACCAACACTGAAGCTTTCTTT.

The chain uses TRBV5-1 and TRBJ2-7; TRBD1 aligns across 7 bases. Germline V gene data show CDR1 as SGHRS and CDR2 as YFSETQ. V dropped 6 bases and J dropped 0; count of bases not matched to a gene: 6. This CDR3 is built from 14 residues. CDR3 DNA: TGCGCCAGCACCCCTGGGACAGCCTCCTACGAGCAGTACTTC. It translates to CASTPGTASYEQYF.

In this sample, this clonotype turned up a few times. The V and J genes are TRBV5-1 and TRBJ1-2; the D is unclear. The CDR3 is made up of 13 amino acids. Trimming left V 0 bases short and J 1 base short, with 4 bases between. Germline V gene sequence: CDR1 SGHRS, CDR2 YFSETQ. CDR3 in DNA: TGCGCCAGCAGCTTGGATAGTAACTATGGCTACACCTTC. This codes for CASSLDSNYGYTF.

The chain joins TRBV4-3 to TRBJ2-5; 11 bases line up with TRBD2. The CDR3 totals 19 residues. Germline CDR1 and CDR2: LGHNA and YSLEER. V lost 0 bases to trimming and J lost 4 bases; unmatched junction nucleotides: 13. The DNA of the CDR3 is TGCGCCAGCAGCCAAGATCGTGGGACTAGCGGTAGGCGGGGAGAGACCCAGTACTTC. This encodes CASSQDRGTSGRRGETQYF.

Only a few counts were recorded for this clonotype. The gene calls are TRBV5-1 and TRBJ2-5; 7 nucleotides agree with TRBD1. V lost 6 bases, J lost 3 bases, and 5 bases stayed unmatched. CDR1 and CDR2 (germline): SGHRS, YFSETQ. CDR3 length: 13 amino acids. CDR3 nucleotides: TGCGCCAGCACTGGGACAGCTAAAGAGACCCAGTACTTC. It yields the protein CASTGTAKETQYF. Drawing the rest from reference TRBV5-1 and TRBJ2-5, the complete variable domain is KAGVTQTPRYLIKTRGQQVTLSCSPISGHRSVSWYQQTPGQGLQFLFEYFSETQRNKGNFPGRFSGRQFSNSRSEMNVSTLELGDSALYLCASTGTAKETQYFGPGTRLLVL.

The V gene is TRBV6-1, the J gene TRBJ2-1; D possibly corresponds to TRBD1 (6 bases). The CDR3 contains 18 residues. V was cut by 0 bases and J by 5 bases, with 20 bases left in between. Germline assignment: CDR1 MNHNS and CDR2 SASEGT. CDR3 amino acids: CASSEARRGYPRDNEQFF. The CDR3 bases are TGTGCCAGCAGTGAAGCTCGAAGGGGGTACCCAAGAGACAATGAGCAGTTCTTC.